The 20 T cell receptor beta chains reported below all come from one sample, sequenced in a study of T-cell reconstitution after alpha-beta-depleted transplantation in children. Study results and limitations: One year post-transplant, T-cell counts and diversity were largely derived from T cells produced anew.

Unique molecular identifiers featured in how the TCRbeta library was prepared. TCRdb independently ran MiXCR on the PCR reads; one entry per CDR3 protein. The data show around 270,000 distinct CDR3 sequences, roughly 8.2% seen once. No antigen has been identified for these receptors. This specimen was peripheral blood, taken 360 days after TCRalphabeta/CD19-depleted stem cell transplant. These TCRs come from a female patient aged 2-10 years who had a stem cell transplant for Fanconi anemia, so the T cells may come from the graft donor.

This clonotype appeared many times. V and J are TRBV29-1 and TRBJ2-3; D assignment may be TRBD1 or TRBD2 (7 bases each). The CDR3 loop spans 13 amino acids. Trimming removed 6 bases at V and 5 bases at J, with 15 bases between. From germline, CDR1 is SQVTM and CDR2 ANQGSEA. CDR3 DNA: TGCAGCGTCCAGGGGGGGTTGATAGATACGCAGTATTTT. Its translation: CSVQGGLIDTQYF.

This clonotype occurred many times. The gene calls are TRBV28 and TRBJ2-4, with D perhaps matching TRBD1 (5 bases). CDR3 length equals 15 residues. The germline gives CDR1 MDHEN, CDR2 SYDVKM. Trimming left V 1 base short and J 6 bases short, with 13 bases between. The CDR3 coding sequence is TGTGCCAGCAGTTTATCAGGGCCCCCCGGAAACATTCAGTACTTC. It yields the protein CASSLSGPPGNIQYF.

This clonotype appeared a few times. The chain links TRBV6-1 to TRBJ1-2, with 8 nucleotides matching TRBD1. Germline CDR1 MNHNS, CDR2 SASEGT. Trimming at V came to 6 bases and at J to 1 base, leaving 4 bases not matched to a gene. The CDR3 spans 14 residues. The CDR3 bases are TGTGCCAGCAGCCGACAGGGGTTTAACTATGGCTACACCTTC. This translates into CASSRQGFNYGYTF.

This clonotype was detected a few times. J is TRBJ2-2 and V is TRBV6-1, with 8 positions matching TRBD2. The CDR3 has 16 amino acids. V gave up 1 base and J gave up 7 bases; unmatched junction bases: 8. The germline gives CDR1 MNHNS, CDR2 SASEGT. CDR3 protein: CASSEEGLVAVGELFF. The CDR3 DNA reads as TGTGCCAGCAGTGAAGAGGGACTAGTCGCCGTCGGGGAGCTGTTTTTT.

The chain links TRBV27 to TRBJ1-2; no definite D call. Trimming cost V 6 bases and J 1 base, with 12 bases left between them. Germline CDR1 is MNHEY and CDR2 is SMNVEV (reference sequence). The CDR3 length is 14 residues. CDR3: CASRRAGNNYGYTF. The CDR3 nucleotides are TGTGCCAGCAGGAGGGCCGGGAATAACTATGGCTACACCTTC.

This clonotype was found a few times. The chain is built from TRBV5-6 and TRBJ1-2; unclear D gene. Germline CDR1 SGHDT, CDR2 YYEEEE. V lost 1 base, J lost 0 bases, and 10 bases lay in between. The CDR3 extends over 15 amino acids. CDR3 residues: CASSLLTNPNYGYTF. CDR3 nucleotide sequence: TGTGCCAGCAGCTTGTTAACAAACCCTAACTATGGCTACACCTTC.

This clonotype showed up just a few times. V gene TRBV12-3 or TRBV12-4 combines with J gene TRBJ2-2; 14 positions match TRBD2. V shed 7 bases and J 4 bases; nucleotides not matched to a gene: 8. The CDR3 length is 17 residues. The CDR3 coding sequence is TGTGCCAGCACCTATGGGACTAGCGGGGGAGTCACCGGGGAGCTGTTTTTT. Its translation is CASTYGTSGGVTGELFF.

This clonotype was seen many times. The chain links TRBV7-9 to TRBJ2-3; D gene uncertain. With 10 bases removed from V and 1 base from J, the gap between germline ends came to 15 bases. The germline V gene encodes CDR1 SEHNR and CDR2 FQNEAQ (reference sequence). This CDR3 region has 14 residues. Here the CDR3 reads CAIQRAAGTDTQYF. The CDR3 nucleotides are TGTGCCATCCAAAGGGCGGCGGGCACAGATACGCAGTATTTT.

DNA for the CDR3: TGTGCCAGTAGTCCACAGTTGATAAACACTGAAGCTTTCTTT. Its protein is CASSPQLINTEAFF. This rearrangement joins TRBV19 to TRBJ1-1; D gene ambiguous. The germline V gene encodes CDR1 LNHDA and CDR2 SQIVND (reference sequence). The CDR3 consists of 14 residues. V was cut by 5 bases and J by 2 bases, with 12 bases left in between.

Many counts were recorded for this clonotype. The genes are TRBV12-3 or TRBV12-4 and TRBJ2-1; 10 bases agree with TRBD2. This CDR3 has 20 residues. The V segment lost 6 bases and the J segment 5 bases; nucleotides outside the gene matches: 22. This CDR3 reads CASSPKNGGSGGPRNNEQFF. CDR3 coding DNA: TGTGCCAGCAGCCCCAAAAACGGGGGTAGCGGGGGGCCCAGGAACAATGAGCAGTTCTTC.

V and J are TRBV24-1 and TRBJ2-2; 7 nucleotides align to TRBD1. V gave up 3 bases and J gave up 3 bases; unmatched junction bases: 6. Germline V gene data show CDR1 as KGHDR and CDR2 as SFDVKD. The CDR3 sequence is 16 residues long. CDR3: CATSDPFTGDTGELFF. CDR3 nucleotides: TGTGCCACCAGTGATCCTTTCACAGGGGACACCGGGGAGCTGTTTTTT.

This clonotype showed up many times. CDR3 coding DNA: TGCAGTGCTAGAATCCGGACTGCAGATGAGCAGTTCTTC. Encoded protein: CSARIRTADEQFF. The rearrangement links TRBV20-1 to TRBJ2-1; weak D call: TRBD2 (5 bases). CDR1 is DFQATT, CDR2 SNEGSKA, per germline (reference sequence). This CDR3 comprises 13 residues. With 2 bases removed from V and 8 bases from J, the gap between germline ends came to 13 bases.

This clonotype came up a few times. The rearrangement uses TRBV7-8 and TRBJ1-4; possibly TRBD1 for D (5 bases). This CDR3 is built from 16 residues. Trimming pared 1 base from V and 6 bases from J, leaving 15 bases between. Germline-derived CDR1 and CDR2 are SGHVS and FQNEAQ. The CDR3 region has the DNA TGTGCCAGCAGCTTAGGTTCCCAGGGAGGGGATGAAAAACTGTTTTTT. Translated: CASSLGSQGGDEKLFF.

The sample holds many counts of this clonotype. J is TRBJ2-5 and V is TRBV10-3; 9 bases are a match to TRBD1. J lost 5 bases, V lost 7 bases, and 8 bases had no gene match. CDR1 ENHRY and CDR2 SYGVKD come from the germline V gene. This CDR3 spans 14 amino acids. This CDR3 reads CAIKGQGDWETQYF. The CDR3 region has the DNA TGTGCCATCAAGGGACAGGGAGATTGGGAGACCCAGTACTTC.

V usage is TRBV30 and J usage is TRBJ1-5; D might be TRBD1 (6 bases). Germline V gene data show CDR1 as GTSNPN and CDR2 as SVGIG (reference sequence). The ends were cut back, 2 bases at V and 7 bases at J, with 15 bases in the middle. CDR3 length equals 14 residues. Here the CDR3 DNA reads TGTGCCTGGAGTCCTTACAGGGCCCAACAGCCCCAGCATTTT. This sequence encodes CAWSPYRAQQPQHF.

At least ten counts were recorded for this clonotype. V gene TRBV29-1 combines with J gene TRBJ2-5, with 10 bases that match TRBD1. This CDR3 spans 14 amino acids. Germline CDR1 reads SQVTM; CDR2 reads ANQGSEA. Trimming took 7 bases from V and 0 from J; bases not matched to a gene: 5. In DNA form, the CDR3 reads TGCAGCGCTCCGGGACAGGGGTACCAAGAGACCCAGTACTTC. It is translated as CSAPGQGYQETQYF.

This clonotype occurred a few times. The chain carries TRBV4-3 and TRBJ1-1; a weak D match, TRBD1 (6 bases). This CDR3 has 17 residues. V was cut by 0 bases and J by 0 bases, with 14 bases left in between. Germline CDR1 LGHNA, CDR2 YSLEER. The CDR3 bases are TGCGCCAGCAGCCAAGAAGGCACAGGGATTATGAACACTGAAGCTTTCTTT. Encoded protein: CASSQEGTGIMNTEAFF.

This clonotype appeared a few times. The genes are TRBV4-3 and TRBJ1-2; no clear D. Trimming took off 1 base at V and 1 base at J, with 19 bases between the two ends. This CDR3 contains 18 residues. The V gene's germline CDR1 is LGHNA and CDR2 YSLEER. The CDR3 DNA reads TGCGCCAGCAGCCAAGCTATGACAATGGAGCGACTTAACTATGGCTACACCTTC. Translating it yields CASSQAMTMERLNYGYTF.

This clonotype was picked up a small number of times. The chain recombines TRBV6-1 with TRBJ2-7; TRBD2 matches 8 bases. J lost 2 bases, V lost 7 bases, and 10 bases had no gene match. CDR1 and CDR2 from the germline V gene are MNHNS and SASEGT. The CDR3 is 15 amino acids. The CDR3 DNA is TGTGCCAGCAACCACCGGGGGGGCGGCCCCTACGAGCAGTACGTC. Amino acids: CASNHRGGGPYEQYV.

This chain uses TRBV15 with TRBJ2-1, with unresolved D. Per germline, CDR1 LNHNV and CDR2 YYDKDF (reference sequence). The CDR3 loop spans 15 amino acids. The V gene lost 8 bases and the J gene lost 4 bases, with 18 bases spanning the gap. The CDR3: CATASPLALYNEQFF. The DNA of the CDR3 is TGTGCCACCGCCTCCCCCCTGGCTCTATACAATGAGCAGTTCTTC.